The 16 T cell receptor beta chains presented below share a single source sample, sequenced in a study of cytomegalovirus exposure and HLA in healthy donors. Both 60 Vbeta primers and 13 Jbeta primers went into the PCR. The protocol was immunoSEQ multiplex PCR, while the TCRdb copy is restricted to in-frame clones and leaves out a portion. The sample lists about 110,000 clones; about four fifths were seen once. Sample: PBMCs. These receptors were collected from a man under 40 in good health and CMV-seropositive.

This clone was seen a handful of times. The chain employs TRBV29-1 and TRBJ2-3, with D maybe TRBD2 (5 bases). This CDR3 is 10 amino acids long. Trimming stripped 4 bases from V and 14 bases from J, with 13 bases between. From germline, CDR1 is SQVTM and CDR2 ANQGSEA. CDR3 in DNA: TGCAGCGTTGCGGACTTGGGTCGGTATTTT. Translation: CSVADLGRYF.

The chain links TRBV19 to TRBJ2-1; D possibly corresponds to TRBD2 (5 bases). The V and J ends lost 2 bases and 4 bases respectively, with 12 bases between them. The CDR3 runs to 15 residues. CDR1 is LNHDA and CDR2 is SQIVND in the germline V gene (reference sequence). In DNA, the CDR3 is TGTGCCAGTAGTATATCCAGCGGAGGTTACAATGAGCAGTTCTTC. Translation: CASSISSGGYNEQFF.

A single count supports this clone. CDR3 DNA sequence: TGTGCCAGCAGCGTAGGATTAGGGGGTAGCTCCTATAATTCACCCCTCCACTTT. This gives the protein CASSVGLGGSSYNSPLHF. The chain carries TRBV9 and TRBJ1-6, with a weak D call TRBD1 (6 bases). Trimming left V 0 bases short and J 0 bases short, with 13 bases between. This CDR3 comprises 18 residues. Germline V lookup: CDR1 SGDLS, CDR2 YYNGEE.

The genes are TRBV5-4 and TRBJ2-3, with 10 nucleotides matching TRBD2. Trimming cost V 6 bases and J 6 bases; bases outside gene matches: 7. The CDR3 consists of 14 residues. Germline values: CDR1 SGHNT, CDR2 YYREEE (reference sequence). The CDR3 DNA is TGTGCCAGCACCCTAGCGGGAGAGGGGGATACGCAGTATTTT. Translating it yields CASTLAGEGDTQYF.

This chain connects TRBV11-2 to TRBJ2-1; D is possibly TRBD1 (5 bases). V lost 6 bases and J 7 bases, leaving 13 bases between the germline ends. This CDR3 is 13 amino acids long. Germline CDR1 reads SGHAT; CDR2 reads FQNNGV. The DNA of the CDR3 is TGTGCCAGCAGTCCATGGTCAGGGAATGAGCAGTTCTTC. Its protein product is CASSPWSGNEQFF.

The chain links TRBV6-1 to TRBJ2-3; 8 bases are a match to TRBD1. This CDR3 comprises 16 residues. V trimming: 2 bases; J trimming: 4 bases; junction bases outside the gene matches: 8. Germline-derived CDR1 and CDR2 are MNHNS and SASEGT. In DNA, the CDR3 is TGTGCCAGCAGTGAAATGTTTGCAGGGGGCTCAGATACGCAGTATTTT. Translation: CASSEMFAGGSDTQYF.

The rearrangement links TRBV4-1 to TRBJ2-1; 14 nucleotides line up with TRBD2. CDR3 length equals 16 residues. In germline, CDR1 is MGHRA, CDR2 YSYEKL. After removal of 6 bases from V and 14 bases from J, the junction contained 15 bases not matched to a gene. The CDR3 DNA reads TGCGCCAGCAGACGAGGCCCGGGACTAGCGGGAGAATCGGAGTTCTTC. It encodes CASRRGPGLAGESEFF.

This chain connects TRBV10-3 to TRBJ1-5, with 7 bases aligning to TRBD1. Germline CDR1 ENHRY, CDR2 SYGVKD. The CDR3 totals 15 residues. The junction had 4 bases not matched to a gene; V was cut back by 5 bases and J by 0 bases. CDR3 nucleotide sequence: TGTGCCATCAGTAATGGACAGGTTAGCAATCAGCCCCAGCATTTT. Its translation is CAISNGQVSNQPQHF.

The CDR3 sequence: CASSIVGRGAYEQYF. The CDR3 DNA is TGTGCCAGTAGTATAGTAGGCAGGGGCGCCTACGAGCAGTACTTC. The chain couples TRBV19 to TRBJ2-7; TRBD1 might be the D (6 bases). The CDR3 consists of 15 residues. V was shortened by 1 base and J by 2 bases, with 12 bases between the two germline ends. Germline V gene sequence: CDR1 LNHDA, CDR2 SQIVND (reference sequence).

The chain carries TRBV11-3 and TRBJ2-2; no clear D gene. Looked up from germline, CDR1 is SGHNT and CDR2 is YENEEA. The length of the CDR3 is 14 residues. Between the trimmed V and J ends, which lost 1 base and 6 bases, there was a span of 9 bases. The CDR3 region has the DNA TGTGCCAGCAGCTTAGGACTTCTCTCCGGGGAGCTGTTTTTT. This sequence encodes CASSLGLLSGELFF.

The chain couples TRBV6-5 to TRBJ2-5; D gene unclear. Trimming took 8 bases from V and 2 from J, leaving 15 bases between them. The germline gives CDR1 MNHEY, CDR2 SVGAGI. This CDR3 is 14 amino acids long. The CDR3 here is CASASVDRQETQYF. CDR3 nucleotide sequence: TGTGCCAGCGCCTCCGTAGATCGGCAAGAGACCCAGTACTTC.

The gene calls are TRBV7-8 and TRBJ1-4; possible D gene TRBD1, 6 bases. Trimming took 5 bases from V and 4 from J, leaving 17 bases between them. The CDR3 covers 16 residues. Germline CDR1 reads SGHVS; CDR2 reads FQNEAQ. The CDR3 DNA is TGTGCCAGCAGCACCCAGAGGGGGGGATTTAATGAAAAACTGTTTTTT. This translates into CASSTQRGGFNEKLFF.

The sample holds one count of this clone. CDR3 residues: CSGDSGDVNEQFF. CDR3 DNA sequence: TGCAGCGGGGATAGCGGGGATGTTAATGAGCAGTTCTTC. The chain carries TRBV29-1 and TRBJ2-1, with 8 bases fitting TRBD2. Germline CDR1 and CDR2: SQVTM and ANQGSEA. Trimming at V came to 7 bases and at J to 7 bases, leaving 9 bases not matched to a gene. The CDR3 is made up of 13 amino acids.

The rearrangement joins TRBV7-3 to TRBJ2-1; TRBD2 matches at 7 bases. The germline V gene has CDR1 SGHTA and CDR2 FQGTGA. The CDR3 is made up of 16 amino acids. Trimming removed 1 base from V and 0 bases from J; junction bases left unmatched: 3. The CDR3 bases are TGTGCCAGCAGCTTAAGGGCGGGGGTCTCCTACAATGAGCAGTTCTTC. Protein: CASSLRAGVSYNEQFF.

The rearrangement uses TRBV6-5 and TRBJ1-5; D call uncertain. CDR1 and CDR2 (germline): MNHEY, SVGAGI. The CDR3 loop spans 13 amino acids. V was trimmed by 6 bases and J by 7 bases, leaving 13 bases between them. The CDR3: CASSFDTTQPQHF. Here the CDR3 DNA reads TGTGCCAGCAGCTTCGACACCACCCAGCCCCAGCATTTT.

The rearrangement joins TRBV27 to TRBJ2-7; weak D call: TRBD2 (5 bases). This CDR3 has 16 amino acids. CDR1 and CDR2 (germline): MNHEY, SMNVEV (reference sequence). V was clipped by 7 bases and J by 0 bases, with 19 bases between them. The DNA for the CDR3 is TGTGCCAGCATCCCAGGCGGGCGAAAGAGCTCCTACGAGCAGTACGTC. This translates into CASIPGGRKSSYEQYV.